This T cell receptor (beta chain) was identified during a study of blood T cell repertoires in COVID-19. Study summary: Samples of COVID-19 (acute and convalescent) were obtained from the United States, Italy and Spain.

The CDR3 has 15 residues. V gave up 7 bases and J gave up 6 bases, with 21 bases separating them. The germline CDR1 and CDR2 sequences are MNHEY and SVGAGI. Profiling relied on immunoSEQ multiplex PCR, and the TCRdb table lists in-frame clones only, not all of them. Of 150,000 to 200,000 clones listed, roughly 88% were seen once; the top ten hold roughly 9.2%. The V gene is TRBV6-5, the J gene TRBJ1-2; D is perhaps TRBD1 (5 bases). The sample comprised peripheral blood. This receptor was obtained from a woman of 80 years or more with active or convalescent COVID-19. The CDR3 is CASIPIDEQADGYTF. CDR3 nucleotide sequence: TGTGCCAGCATCCCAATTGATGAACAGGCCGATGGCTACACCTTC.